The 21 T cell receptor beta chains below were found in one sample sequenced in a study of control samples from healthy donors and cancer patients. The repertoire was sequenced with immunoSEQ multiplex PCR; TCRdb's copy has only in-frame clones and lacks some. The sample holds roughly 32,000 clones, about 88% seen once. The source material was PBMCs. The receptors come from a middle-aged woman with lung cancer.

This clone was detected only once. The chain has TRBV7-9 and TRBJ1-2, with D perhaps matching TRBD1 (5 bases). Trimming shortened V by 4 bases and J by 5 bases, and 23 bases separated the two germline ends. CDR1 is SEHNR, CDR2 FQNEAQ, per germline (reference sequence). CDR3 length equals 17 residues. CDR3 nucleotide sequence: TGTGCCAGCAGCTCAACCGGGGGATCCCGGATCGAATATGGCTACACCTTC. This sequence encodes CASSSTGGSRIEYGYTF.

The chain employs TRBV24-1 and TRBJ1-2; a weak D match, TRBD1 (6 bases). The CDR3 runs 13 residues. V lost 7 bases to trimming and J lost 0 bases, with 8 bases between them. From germline, CDR1 is KGHDR and CDR2 SFDVKD. The CDR3 DNA sequence: TGTGCCACCAGGGACAGCGCTAACTATGGCTACACCTTC. This codes for CATRDSANYGYTF.

This clone has more than one count but fewer than ten. V is TRBV4-2 and J is TRBJ1-4; maybe TRBD1 (6 bases). Trimming pared 4 bases from V and 6 bases from J, leaving 15 bases between. Germline CDR1 is LGHNA and CDR2 is YNFKEQ. The CDR3 has 15 amino acids. CDR3 bases: TGTGCCAGCAGCCGCTCAGACTCAGGGGATGAAAAACTGTTTTTT. Amino acid sequence: CASSRSDSGDEKLFF.

The chain carries TRBV5-8 and TRBJ1-5; D may be TRBD1 (5 bases). Germline CDR1 and CDR2: SGHTS and YDEGEE. Trimming pared 1 base from V and 0 bases from J, leaving 11 bases between. The CDR3 length is 16 residues. The chain's CDR3 is CASSLRTSFSNQPQHF. The CDR3 DNA is TGTGCCAGCAGCTTGCGGACATCCTTTAGCAATCAGCCCCAGCATTTT.

This clone was detected a few times. In DNA, the CDR3 is TGTGCCACCAGTGATTTCGGATACGAGCAGTACTTC. Translating gives CATSDFGYEQYF. The chain joins TRBV24-1 to TRBJ2-7; D unclear. Trimming took off 1 base at V and 4 bases at J, with 4 bases between the two ends. Germline V gene lookup returns CDR1 KGHDR and CDR2 SFDVKD. This CDR3 region has 12 residues.

The chain has TRBV19 and TRBJ2-1; 10 bases map to TRBD1. After removal of 6 bases from V and 5 bases from J, the junction contained 7 bases not matched to a gene. CDR1 is LNHDA and CDR2 is SQIVND in the germline V gene (reference sequence). The CDR3 length is 15 residues. CDR3 sequence: CASRITGQGNNEQFF. The CDR3 DNA reads as TGTGCCAGTAGGATCACGGGACAGGGGAACAATGAGCAGTTCTTC.

The gene calls are TRBV27 and TRBJ1-2; D perhaps matches TRBD1 (5 bases). The CDR3 is made up of 13 amino acids. Trimming removed 3 bases from V and 8 bases from J, with 13 bases in between. The germline V gene has CDR1 MNHEY and CDR2 SMNVEV (reference sequence). For the CDR3, the DNA is TGTGCCAGCAGTTTGGGACCCCTGGCAGGCTACACCTTC. Encoded protein: CASSLGPLAGYTF.

This clone was observed a few times. The gene calls are TRBV6-5 and TRBJ1-2; a weak D match, TRBD1 (6 bases). Deletions cut 6 bases from V and 0 bases from J, with 14 bases between. The CDR3 covers 15 residues. In germline, CDR1 is MNHEY, CDR2 SVGAGI. CDR3 residues: CASSRIGQTNYGYTF. The CDR3 nucleotides read TGTGCCAGCAGCCGAATTGGACAGACTAACTATGGCTACACCTTC.

Regarding this clone: Other DNA sequences in the sample encode the same CDR3. The V and J genes are TRBV12-3 or TRBV12-4 and TRBJ2-7, with D uncertain. The CDR3 covers 12 residues. V was pared by 3 bases and J by 2 bases, with 5 bases between. CDR3 sequence (DNA): TGTGCCAGCAGTTTGAGCCCCTACGAGCAGTACTTC. This gives the protein CASSLSPYEQYF.

This clone has a handful of counts. The V gene is TRBV2, the J gene TRBJ1-2, with D uncertain. Germline V gene sequence: CDR1 SNHLY, CDR2 FYNNEI. CDR3 length: 12 residues. Between the trimmed V and J ends, which lost 1 base and 4 bases, there was a span of 4 bases. As DNA, the CDR3 is TGTGCCAGCAGTGAAGACAGCTATGGCTACACCTTC. Translated: CASSEDSYGYTF.

This clone was observed a few times. The CDR3 spells CASSFLGSSSYNEQFF. In DNA form, the CDR3 reads TGTGCCAGCAGTTTTTTGGGCTCCAGCTCCTACAATGAGCAGTTCTTC. This chain joins TRBV27 and TRBJ2-1, with no clear D. Germline V gene lookup returns CDR1 MNHEY and CDR2 SMNVEV (reference sequence). The CDR3 runs to 16 residues. Trimming stripped 3 bases from V and 0 bases from J, with 12 bases between.

In DNA form, the CDR3 reads TGTGCCAGCAGCTCTAGGACTGAAATGAGCTCCTACAATGAGCAGTTCTTC. It is translated as CASSSRTEMSSYNEQFF. The rearrangement joins TRBV9 to TRBJ2-1, with D possibly being TRBD2 (5 bases). CDR3 length equals 17 residues. The V gene lost 4 bases and the J gene lost 0 bases, with 17 bases spanning the gap. Germline CDR1 is SGDLS and CDR2 is YYNGEE.

The chain is built from TRBV21-1 and TRBJ2-5. TRBV21-1 is shown as a pseudogene. The length of the CDR3 is 13 residues. CDR3 protein: CASSNRSQETQYF. CDR3 DNA: TGTGCCAGCAGTAATAGGTCTCAAGAGACCCAGTACTTC.

The rearrangement joins TRBV5-4 to TRBJ2-3, with D perhaps matching TRBD2 (5 bases). The V end lost 4 bases, the J end lost 1 base, and 16 bases lay between the germline ends. The CDR3 extends over 16 amino acids. Germline values: CDR1 SGHNT, CDR2 YYREEE (reference sequence). The CDR3, as DNA: TGTGCCAGCAGCACCGGCCCTGTCGGGGGCACAGATACGCAGTATTTT. This gives the protein CASSTGPVGGTDTQYF.

The chain has TRBV29-1 and TRBJ2-7; D call uncertain. Looked up from germline, CDR1 is SQVTM and CDR2 is ANQGSEA. With 3 bases removed from V and 4 bases from J, the gap between germline ends came to 13 bases. The CDR3 extends over 13 amino acids. The CDR3 sequence is CSVEGPGVYEQYF. Here the CDR3 DNA reads TGCAGCGTTGAGGGCCCGGGCGTGTACGAGCAGTACTTC.

This clone was found a few times. This chain joins TRBV9 and TRBJ2-1; D unclear. V lost 0 bases to trimming and J lost 2 bases, with 3 bases between them. This CDR3 is built from 13 residues. Germline V CDR1 and CDR2: SGDLS, YYNGEE. Here the CDR3 reads CASSVGTYNEQFF. The CDR3, as DNA: TGTGCCAGCAGCGTAGGGACCTACAATGAGCAGTTCTTC. Using reference TRBV9 and TRBJ2-1 for the parts outside the CDR3, the full variable domain is DSGVTQTPKHLITATGQRVTLRCSPRSGDLSVYWYQQSLDQGLQFLIQYYNGEERAKGNILERFSAQQFPDLHSELNLSSLELGDSALYFCASSVGTYNEQFFGPGTRLTVL.

V and J are TRBV19 and TRBJ1-1, with D uncertain. The germline V gene has CDR1 LNHDA and CDR2 SQIVND (reference sequence). V was cut by 3 bases and J by 10 bases, with 15 bases left in between. The CDR3 is 13 residues long. The CDR3 region is CASSIKGALTAFF. In DNA, the CDR3 is TGTGCCAGTAGTATTAAGGGCGCCTTGACAGCTTTCTTT.

V gene TRBV6-1 combines with J gene TRBJ2-1, with 12 positions matching TRBD2. Germline V gene data show CDR1 as MNHNS and CDR2 as SASEGT. J lost 4 bases, V lost 2 bases, and 0 bases had no gene match. This CDR3 has 15 amino acids. The DNA of the CDR3 is TGTGCCAGCAGTGAACTAGCGGGGGGGTACAATGAGCAGTTCTTC. The encoded protein is CASSELAGGYNEQFF.

The rearrangement uses TRBV7-9 and TRBJ1-1; no firm D call. This CDR3 has 11 amino acids. CDR1 and CDR2 from the germline V gene are SEHNR and FQNEAQ (reference sequence). V shed 5 bases and J shed 8 bases, with 9 bases lying between them. This CDR3 is CASSPREEAFF. DNA for the CDR3: TGTGCCAGCAGCCCCCGGGAAGAAGCTTTCTTT.

The V call is TRBV9, the J call TRBJ2-3; TRBD1 aligns across 8 bases. The ends lost 0 bases at V and 3 bases at J; junction bases unmatched: 3. Germline V gene sequence: CDR1 SGDLS, CDR2 YYNGEE. The CDR3 is 15 amino acids. For the CDR3, the DNA is TGTGCCAGCAGCGTAGGGACAGGGCAGACAGATACGCAGTATTTT. Protein product: CASSVGTGQTDTQYF. The entire variable domain, with the rest obtained from reference TRBV9 and TRBJ2-3, is as follows: DSGVTQTPKHLITATGQRVTLRCSPRSGDLSVYWYQQSLDQGLQFLIQYYNGEERAKGNILERFSAQQFPDLHSELNLSSLELGDSALYFCASSVGTGQTDTQYFGPGTRLTVL.

This clone was counted a few times. The chain carries TRBV28 and TRBJ1-4; 7 positions agree with TRBD1. The ends lost 6 bases at V and 6 bases at J; junction bases unmatched: 10. Germline V gene sequence: CDR1 MDHEN, CDR2 SYDVKM. CDR3 length: 15 amino acids. The CDR3 DNA reads TGTGCCAGCAGCCCCGCCCGGACAGGCGATGAAAAACTGTTTTTT. Its protein product is CASSPARTGDEKLFF.